These 31 T cell receptor beta chains were all obtained from the same sample, sequenced in a study of blood T cell repertoires in COVID-19. TCRdb's table, derived via immunoSEQ multiplex PCR, lists solely in-frame clones and lacks some. The data contain 200,000 or so clones, roughly 85% of them singletons. Specimen: peripheral blood. These receptors originate from a man between 60 and 75 years old with acute or convalescent COVID-19.

This sequence joins TRBV13 and TRBJ1-1, with D hard to call. This CDR3 has 15 amino acids. V was trimmed by 6 bases and J by 4 bases, leaving 18 bases between them. Germline V gene sequence: CDR1 PRHDT, CDR2 FYEKMQ (reference sequence). The CDR3 loop reads CASSKLGGLVTEAFF. CDR3 DNA sequence: TGTGCCAGCAGTAAACTCGGAGGGTTGGTCACTGAAGCTTTCTTT.

This chain uses TRBV3-1 (or the pseudogene TRBV3-2) with TRBJ2-2; possibly TRBD1 for D (6 bases). This CDR3 comprises 16 residues. Per germline, CDR1 LGHDT and CDR2 YNNKEL (reference sequence). The V end lost 2 bases, the J end lost 1 base, and 11 bases lay between the germline ends. CDR3: CASSQQTTGNTGELFF. The CDR3 DNA reads as TGTGCCAGCAGCCAACAGACGACAGGGAACACCGGGGAGCTGTTTTTT.

In nucleotides, the CDR3 is TGTGCCAGCAGCTTAGTTGGGCTAGCGGACACCGGGGAGCTGTTTTTT. Amino acid sequence: CASSLVGLADTGELFF. V usage is TRBV7-2 and J usage is TRBJ2-2; 7 nucleotides match TRBD2. After removal of 1 base from V and 3 bases from J, the junction contained 5 bases not matched to a gene. Germline values: CDR1 SGHTA, CDR2 FQGNSA. The CDR3 extends over 16 amino acids.

Only one count was recorded for this clone. V and J are TRBV7-3 and TRBJ2-1; the D is unclear. Germline loops: CDR1 SGHTA, CDR2 FQGTGA. This CDR3 has 18 amino acids. V was clipped by 2 bases and J by 9 bases, with 26 bases between them. This chain's CDR3 is CASSLGPQAKFTMGEQFF. In DNA form, the CDR3 reads TGTGCCAGCAGCTTAGGTCCTCAGGCTAAATTTACAATGGGTGAGCAGTTCTTC.

The V and J genes are TRBV28 and TRBJ2-2; no firm D call. The CDR3 covers 15 residues. The germline V gene has CDR1 MDHEN and CDR2 SYDVKM. Between the trimmed V and J ends, which lost 4 bases and 0 bases, there was a span of 9 bases. The chain's CDR3 is CASSSAGTNTGELFF. The CDR3 DNA reads TGTGCCAGCAGTTCGGCAGGAACGAACACCGGGGAGCTGTTTTTT.

This clone was seen more than once but under ten times. The rearrangement links TRBV28 to TRBJ1-6, with D perhaps matching TRBD1 (5 bases). Between the trimmed V and J ends, which lost 6 bases and 7 bases, there was a span of 16 bases. Germline CDR1 MDHEN, CDR2 SYDVKM. This CDR3 contains 15 residues. The CDR3 DNA reads TGTGCCAGCAGCCCTCCCGCAGGGAAGAATTCACCCCTCCACTTT. Translated: CASSPPAGKNSPLHF.

The chain is built from TRBV28 and TRBJ1-5; possible D gene TRBD1, 5 bases. This CDR3 has 18 residues. V was pared by 6 bases and J by 1 base, with 22 bases between. Germline V gene sequence: CDR1 MDHEN, CDR2 SYDVKM. CDR3 coding DNA: TGTGCCAGCAGCGTAAGATACATATCAGGGATCAGCAATCAGCCCCAGCATTTT. This translates into CASSVRYISGISNQPQHF. Full variable domain (rest looked up from reference TRBV28 and TRBJ1-5): DVKVTQSSRYLVKRTGEKVFLECVQDMDHENMFWYRQDPGLGLRLIYFSYDVKMKEKGDIPEGYSVSREKKERFSLILESASTNQTSMYLCASSVRYISGISNQPQHFGDGTRLSIL.

The CDR3 here is CASSQGREPGNTIYF. DNA for the CDR3: TGTGCCAGCAGCCAGGGGAGGGAGCCCGGAAACACCATATATTTT. The V gene is TRBV4-2, the J gene TRBJ1-3; D remains ambiguous. Trimming shortened V by 3 bases and J by 4 bases, and 13 bases separated the two germline ends. Germline assignment: CDR1 LGHNA and CDR2 YNFKEQ. This CDR3 comprises 15 residues.

About this clone: Other DNA sequences of this sample code for an identical CDR3. V and J are TRBV5-1 and TRBJ2-1, with 12 bases fitting TRBD2. This CDR3 has 15 residues. Germline V lookup: CDR1 SGHRS, CDR2 YFSETQ. J lost 7 bases, V lost 0 bases, and 2 bases had no gene match. The CDR3 bases are TGCGCCAGCAGCTTGGAACTAGCGGGAGGAAATGAGCAGTTCTTC. Translation: CASSLELAGGNEQFF.

This clone showed up just once. This rearrangement joins TRBV28 to TRBJ2-7; a weak D match, TRBD1 (8 bases). Per the germline V gene, CDR1 is MDHEN and CDR2 is SYDVKM. Trimming cost V 4 bases and J 7 bases, with 17 bases left between them. This CDR3 is 14 amino acids long. Here the CDR3 reads CASSYPDRGGEQYF. In DNA, the CDR3 is TGTGCCAGCAGTTATCCCGACAGGGGAGGGGAGCAGTACTTC.

This clone was found a few times. The rearrangement uses TRBV11-1 and TRBJ1-1; D gene unclear. Germline CDR1 reads SGHAT; CDR2 reads FQDESV (reference sequence). The length of the CDR3 is 13 residues. The V end was cut by 5 bases, the J end by 0 bases, with 7 bases between. CDR3 amino acids: CASSQTLNTEAFF. The CDR3 DNA reads as TGTGCCAGCAGCCAGACATTGAACACTGAAGCTTTCTTT.

This chain connects TRBV6-6 to TRBJ1-6; D is unclear. The CDR3 is 15 residues long. Germline CDR1 reads MNHNY; CDR2 reads SVGAGI (reference sequence). The V and J ends lost 7 bases and 0 bases respectively, with 10 bases between them. The CDR3 here is CASNDENSYNSPLHF. DNA of the CDR3: TGTGCCAGCAACGATGAGAACTCCTATAATTCACCCCTCCACTTT.

The rearrangement joins TRBV15 to TRBJ2-7, with 7 bases identical to TRBD1. This CDR3 has 14 amino acids. J gave up 3 bases and V 5 bases, and 7 bases lay outside the gene matches. Germline loops: CDR1 LNHNV, CDR2 YYDKDF (reference sequence). CDR3 protein: CATSSRTGVYEQYF. The DNA of the CDR3 is TGTGCCACCAGCTCACGGACAGGCGTCTACGAGCAGTACTTC.

This chain uses TRBV5-1 with TRBJ2-1; 10 nucleotides align to TRBD2. Germline values: CDR1 SGHRS, CDR2 YFSETQ. This CDR3 comprises 14 residues. The junction had 6 bases not matched to a gene; V was cut back by 7 bases and J by 5 bases. The CDR3 DNA reads TGCGCCAGCCGTGGACTAGCGGAGAACAATGAGCAGTTCTTC. Residues: CASRGLAENNEQFF.

This clone was picked up a small number of times. The chain has TRBV24-1 and TRBJ2-7; 7 bases match TRBD2. The germline V gene has CDR1 KGHDR and CDR2 SFDVKD. V was clipped by 4 bases and J by 4 bases; unmatched bases: 12. The CDR3 is made up of 16 amino acids. Here the CDR3 DNA reads TGTGCCACCAGTGACTCCAGACTAGCCAGTGGGTACGAGCAGTACTTC. Translation: CATSDSRLASGYEQYF.

The chain links TRBV7-2 to TRBJ1-6; the D gene is possibly TRBD1 (5 bases). The germline V gene encodes CDR1 SGHTA and CDR2 FQGNSA. This CDR3 is 14 amino acids long. V lost 5 bases to trimming and J lost 5 bases, with 10 bases between them. DNA of the CDR3: TGTGCCAGCAGCCCCAGACAGAATAATTCACCCCTCCACTTT. Translated: CASSPRQNNSPLHF.

This chain connects TRBV5-4 to TRBJ2-7; 10 bases are a match to TRBD1. Germline V gene sequence: CDR1 SGHNT, CDR2 YYREEE (reference sequence). V dropped 3 bases and J dropped 3; count of bases not matched to a gene: 6. The CDR3 spans 15 residues. The CDR3, as DNA: TGTGCCAGCAGCTCTGGACAGGGGGAGTACTACGAGCAGTACTTC. It yields the protein CASSSGQGEYYEQYF.

V is TRBV9 and J is TRBJ2-7; 7 bases match TRBD2. After removal of 3 bases from V and 0 bases from J, the junction contained 3 bases not matched to a gene. The CDR3 is 14 amino acids. Germline V gene data show CDR1 as SGDLS and CDR2 as YYNGEE. The CDR3 protein is CASSGAGSSYEQYF. The CDR3 DNA follows: TGTGCCAGCAGCGGAGCGGGGAGCTCCTACGAGCAGTACTTC.

V gene TRBV2 combines with J gene TRBJ2-7; 12 nucleotides align to TRBD2. Germline CDR1 SNHLY, CDR2 FYNNEI. V shed 10 bases and J 7 bases; nucleotides not matched to a gene: 14. This CDR3 region has 15 residues. The CDR3 DNA reads TGTGCCAACCTTCCCTCTACGCTAGCGGGAGGGGAGCAGTACTTC. This codes for CANLPSTLAGGEQYF.

V and J are TRBV13 and TRBJ2-7; a weak D match, TRBD1 (6 bases). The CDR3 length is 17 residues. Germline V gene data show CDR1 as PRHDT and CDR2 as FYEKMQ (reference sequence). V was shortened by 3 bases and J by 4 bases, with 22 bases between the two germline ends. Here the CDR3 DNA reads TGTGCCAGCAGCTTTGCACAGAGGGACAAACATGAGTACGAGCAGTACTTC. Amino acid sequence: CASSFAQRDKHEYEQYF.

As DNA, the CDR3 is TGTGCCTGGAGTGGCGGGCTTGGAGAGACCCAGTACTTC. Protein: CAWSGGLGETQYF. This chain joins TRBV30 and TRBJ2-5; D is possibly TRBD2 (5 bases). V was trimmed by 1 base and J by 4 bases, leaving 10 bases between them. The germline gives CDR1 GTSNPN, CDR2 SVGIG (reference sequence). The CDR3 has 13 residues.

This chain joins TRBV18 and TRBJ2-1; TRBD2 matches at 10 bases. This CDR3 spans 16 amino acids. V dropped 0 bases and J dropped 6; count of bases not matched to a gene: 5. Germline V gene sequence: CDR1 KGHSH, CDR2 LQKENI. The CDR3 region is CASSPPGLAYINEQFF. The CDR3 nucleotides read TGTGCCAGCTCACCACCGGGACTAGCGTACATCAATGAGCAGTTCTTC.

This chain connects TRBV5-4 to TRBJ1-3, with D possibly matching TRBD1 (5 bases). CDR3 size: 16 residues. The V end was cut by 0 bases, the J end by 0 bases, with 10 bases between. Germline V gives CDR1 SGHNT, CDR2 YYREEE (reference sequence). The CDR3 is CASSLDRGGSGNTIYF. The CDR3 DNA is TGTGCCAGCAGCTTGGATCGGGGGGGCTCTGGAAACACCATATATTTT.

A single count supports this clone. The rearrangement links TRBV5-1 to TRBJ2-1, with TRBD2 matching 8 bases. After removal of 2 bases from V and 2 bases from J, the junction contained 3 bases not matched to a gene. CDR3 length: 15 amino acids. Per germline, CDR1 SGHRS and CDR2 YFSETQ. CDR3 sequence reads: CASSFQAGAYNEQFF. The CDR3 DNA reads as TGCGCCAGCAGCTTCCAAGCGGGAGCCTACAATGAGCAGTTCTTC.

The chain carries TRBV4-3 and TRBJ1-1; TRBD1 might be the D (6 bases). CDR1 and CDR2 from the germline V gene are LGHNA and YSLEER. Trimming removed 1 base from V and 5 bases from J, with 14 bases in between. This CDR3 contains 15 residues. The CDR3: CASSQVLGAGTEAFF. The CDR3 DNA reads TGCGCCAGCAGCCAAGTTCTGGGGGCCGGAACTGAAGCTTTCTTT.

V and J are TRBV6-6 and TRBJ2-1; 10 bases agree with TRBD2. Losses at the gene ends were 6 bases for V and 4 bases for J; bases not matched to a gene: 6. The CDR3 runs to 15 residues. CDR1 is MNHNY and CDR2 is SVGAGI in the germline V gene (reference sequence). The DNA for the CDR3 is TGTGCCAGCAGGTGGACTAGCGGACAATACAATGAGCAGTTCTTC. As protein: CASRWTSGQYNEQFF.

V gene TRBV19 combines with J gene TRBJ2-7; a weak D match, TRBD1 (5 bases). This CDR3 has 15 amino acids. Germline V gives CDR1 LNHDA, CDR2 SQIVND (reference sequence). Trimming took off 5 bases at V and 0 bases at J, with 14 bases between the two ends. CDR3 sequence: CASSASGFSSYEQYF. In DNA, the CDR3 is TGTGCCAGTAGTGCCTCAGGGTTTAGCTCCTACGAGCAGTACTTC.

The chain uses TRBV18 and TRBJ1-4; TRBD1 matches at 10 bases. V lost 5 bases to trimming and J lost 7 bases; unmatched junction nucleotides: 7. This CDR3 is built from 15 residues. Per the germline V gene, CDR1 is KGHSH and CDR2 is LQKENI. The CDR3 DNA reads as TGTGCCAGCTCAGGACTCGGGACAGGGGTTGAAAAACTGTTTTTT. Protein: CASSGLGTGVEKLFF.

The CDR3 bases are TGTGCCAGCTCACCACCCGGAGCGGGAGGGTCCTACGAGCAGTACTTC. Its protein product is CASSPPGAGGSYEQYF. The chain uses TRBV18 and TRBJ2-7; 10 bases are shared with TRBD2. The CDR3 runs 16 residues. J was trimmed by 1 base and V by 0 bases; bases with no gene match: 3. CDR1 is KGHSH and CDR2 is LQKENI in the germline V gene.

This clone was seen only a few times. The chain uses TRBV5-1 and TRBJ2-6; TRBD1 matches at 8 bases. This CDR3 is 17 amino acids long. V dropped 0 bases and J dropped 3; count of bases not matched to a gene: 5. The V gene's germline CDR1 is SGHRS and CDR2 YFSETQ. Here the CDR3 reads CASSLDAGGFGANVLTF. In nucleotides, the CDR3 is TGCGCCAGCAGCTTGGATGCAGGGGGCTTTGGGGCCAACGTCCTGACTTTC.

The J gene is TRBJ2-4, the V gene TRBV4-2; 7 bases align to TRBD2. J was trimmed by 4 bases and V by 0 bases; bases with no gene match: 3. Germline V gene sequence: CDR1 LGHNA, CDR2 YNFKEQ. The CDR3 sequence is 15 residues long. The CDR3 loop is CASSQDSGRKNIQYF. CDR3 DNA sequence: TGTGCCAGCAGCCAAGACTCCGGGAGGAAAAACATTCAGTACTTC.